This T cell receptor (delta chain) appears in the sequencing data of a study of γδ T cells in repeated Plasmodium falciparum infection. Study-wide context: Donors were malaria-exposed Malian children or age- and gender-matched Australian children. Malaria-naive adults were infected with P. falciparum NF54 four times over roughly 600 days.

This clone has a count of ten or more. A far larger clone differs by one base, so this is likely a read error. TCRdb re-called the multiplex PCR reads with CATT. The sample lists around 49,000 delta-chain clones, approximately 2% occurring once. The source of this sequence is a pool of human donors (malaria-infected and uninfected, not separated). Sequencing input: gamma-delta T cells from blood.

The CDR3 DNA reads as TGTGCTCTTGGGAAGTTCCCCTGGGGGATACGCGGGGTTATTTACACCGATAAACTCATCTTT. Protein sequence: CALGKFPWGIRGVIYTDKLIF. The V and J genes are TRDV1 and TRDJ1; 12 bases agree with TRDD3. The CDR3 runs 21 residues. The trim removed 5 bases at V and 0 bases at J, leaving 19 bases unmatched. Per germline, CDR1 TSWWSYY and CDR2 QGS.